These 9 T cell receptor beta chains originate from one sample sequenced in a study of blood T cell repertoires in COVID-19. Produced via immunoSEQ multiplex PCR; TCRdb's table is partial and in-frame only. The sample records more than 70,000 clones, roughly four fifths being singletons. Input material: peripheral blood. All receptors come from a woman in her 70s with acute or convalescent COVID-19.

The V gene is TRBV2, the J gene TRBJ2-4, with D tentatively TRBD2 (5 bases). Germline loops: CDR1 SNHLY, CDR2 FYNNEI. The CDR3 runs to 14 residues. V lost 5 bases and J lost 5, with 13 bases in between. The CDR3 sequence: CASSPMDSQNIQYF. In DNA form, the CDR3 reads TGTGCCAGCAGTCCCATGGACTCCCAAAACATTCAGTACTTC. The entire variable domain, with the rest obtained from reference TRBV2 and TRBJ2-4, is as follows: EPEVTQTPSHQVTQMGQEVILRCVPISNHLYFYWYRQILGQKVEFLVSFYNNEISEKSEIFDDQFSVERPDGSNFTLKIRSTKLEDSAMYFCASSPMDSQNIQYFGAGTRLSVL.

The CDR3 loop is CASRKGTTINNEQFF. The CDR3 bases are TGTGCCAGTAGGAAAGGGACAACTATCAACAATGAGCAGTTCTTC. The chain uses TRBV19 and TRBJ2-1; weak D call: TRBD1 (6 bases). Trimming removed 6 bases at V and 5 bases at J, with 17 bases between. Germline values: CDR1 LNHDA, CDR2 SQIVND (reference sequence). The CDR3 has 15 residues.

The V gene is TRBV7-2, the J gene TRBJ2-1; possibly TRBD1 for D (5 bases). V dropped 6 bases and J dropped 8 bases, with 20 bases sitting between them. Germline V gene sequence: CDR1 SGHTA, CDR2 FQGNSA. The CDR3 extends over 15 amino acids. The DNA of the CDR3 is TGTGCCAGCAGGGGATCCCAGGGAACTCTCGATGAGCAGTTCTTC. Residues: CASRGSQGTLDEQFF. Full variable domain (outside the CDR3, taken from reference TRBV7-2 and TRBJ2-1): GAGVSQSPSNKVTEKGKDVELRCDPISGHTALYWYRQSLGQGLEFLIYFQGNSAPDKSGLPSDRFSAERTGGSVSTLTIQRTQQEDSAVYLCASRGSQGTLDEQFFGPGTRLTVL.

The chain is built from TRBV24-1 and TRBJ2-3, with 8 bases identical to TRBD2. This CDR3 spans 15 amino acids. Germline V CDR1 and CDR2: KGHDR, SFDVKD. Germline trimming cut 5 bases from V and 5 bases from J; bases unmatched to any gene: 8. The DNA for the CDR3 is TGTGCCACCAGTGCCGAGCGGGGGACCATAGATACGCAGTATTTT. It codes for CATSAERGTIDTQYF.

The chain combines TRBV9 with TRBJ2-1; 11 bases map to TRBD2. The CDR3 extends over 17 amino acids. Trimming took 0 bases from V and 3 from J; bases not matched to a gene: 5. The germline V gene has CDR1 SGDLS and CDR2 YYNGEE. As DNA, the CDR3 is TGTGCCAGCAGCGTAGGCGCTCTAGCGGGAGGCTACAATGAGCAGTTCTTC. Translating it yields CASSVGALAGGYNEQFF.

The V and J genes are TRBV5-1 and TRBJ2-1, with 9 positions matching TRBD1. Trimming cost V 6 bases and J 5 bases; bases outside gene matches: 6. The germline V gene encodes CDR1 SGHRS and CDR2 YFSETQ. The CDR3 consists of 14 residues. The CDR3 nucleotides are TGCGCCAGCACCACCGGGACAGGGAACAATGAGCAGTTCTTC. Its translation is CASTTGTGNNEQFF.

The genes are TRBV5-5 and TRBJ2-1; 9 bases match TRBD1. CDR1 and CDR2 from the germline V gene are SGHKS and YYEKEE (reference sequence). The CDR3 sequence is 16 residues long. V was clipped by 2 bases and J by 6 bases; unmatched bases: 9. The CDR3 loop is CASSLAPGQGFNEQFF. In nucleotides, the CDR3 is TGTGCCAGCAGCTTAGCCCCGGGACAGGGTTTCAATGAGCAGTTCTTC.

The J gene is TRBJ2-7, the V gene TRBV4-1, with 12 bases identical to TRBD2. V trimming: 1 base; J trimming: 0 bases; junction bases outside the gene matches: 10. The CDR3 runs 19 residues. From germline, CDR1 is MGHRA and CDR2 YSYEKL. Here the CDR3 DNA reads TGCGCCAGCAGCCAAGTGACTAGCGGGAGAATCACCCCCTCCTACGAGCAGTACTTC. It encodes CASSQVTSGRITPSYEQYF.

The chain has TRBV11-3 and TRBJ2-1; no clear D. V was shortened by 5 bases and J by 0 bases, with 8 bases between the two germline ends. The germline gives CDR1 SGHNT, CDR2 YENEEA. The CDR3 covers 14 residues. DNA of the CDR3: TGTGCCAGCAGCCAGGATAGCTCCTACAATGAGCAGTTCTTC. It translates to CASSQDSSYNEQFF.